Presented here are 6 T cell receptor beta chains from one specimen sequenced in a study of preoperative IRX-2 immunotherapy in early breast cancer. The treatment denotes: preoperative locoregional IRX-2 cytokine immunotherapy. Repertoires were generated with immunoSEQ multiplex PCR, while TCRdb's copy carries only in-frame clones and drops some. The sample contains about 27,000 clones, just under 80% of which appear only once. Sequencing was performed on lymph node tissue, taken before IRX-2 immunotherapy. Receptor source: a human donor with breast cancer.

The chain is built from TRBV6-8 and TRBJ1-5; D perhaps matches TRBD1 (5 bases). This CDR3 has 14 amino acids. Trimming stripped 9 bases from V and 5 bases from J, with 17 bases between. Germline assignment: CDR1 MNHGY and CDR2 SAAAGT. CDR3 in amino acids: CASWTGRIYQPQHF. CDR3 DNA sequence: TGTGCCAGTTGGACGGGACGGATTTATCAGCCCCAGCATTTT.

CDR3 region: CASREQGDQPQHF. The CDR3 DNA reads TGTGCCAGCAGGGAACAGGGGGATCAGCCCCAGCATTTT. The chain joins TRBV6-8 to TRBJ1-5, with 8 positions matching TRBD1. After removal of 6 bases from V and 5 bases from J, the junction contained 3 bases not matched to a gene. Per germline, CDR1 MNHGY and CDR2 SAAAGT. The CDR3 contains 13 residues.

The J gene is TRBJ1-5, the V gene TRBV19, with 7 bases matching TRBD1. The CDR3 contains 16 residues. The J segment lost 3 bases and the V segment lost 2 bases, leaving 7 bases of the junction unmatched. Germline CDR1 is LNHDA and CDR2 is SQIVND (reference sequence). As DNA, the CDR3 is TGTGCCAGTAGTATATCGGTTGGGACAGACAATCAGCCCCAGCATTTT. It translates to CASSISVGTDNQPQHF.

The chain recombines TRBV28 with TRBJ2-3; 7 positions agree with TRBD2. With 6 bases clipped from V and 3 bases from J, the junction kept 9 bases outside the gene matches. Germline V gene data show CDR1 as MDHEN and CDR2 as SYDVKM. The CDR3 totals 15 residues. CDR3 protein: CASSHPLLATDTQYF. DNA of the CDR3: TGTGCCAGCAGCCACCCCTTACTAGCGACAGATACGCAGTATTTT.

This clone was recorded once. The chain has TRBV7-5 and TRBJ2-7; the table's D gene call, TRBD2, was not cross checked with the DNA. TRBV7-5 is marked as a pseudogene. This CDR3 is built from 17 residues. CDR3 in amino acids: CASSPLIGGLSSYEQYF. The CDR3 nucleotides are TGTGCCAGCAGCCCCCTCATAGGAGGATTGAGCTCCTACGAGCAGTACTTC.

V is TRBV19 and J is TRBJ2-1; TRBD2 matches at 7 bases. The CDR3 is 15 amino acids. Unmatched junction bases numbered 14, after V lost 10 bases and J lost 5 bases. Germline values: CDR1 LNHDA, CDR2 SQIVND (reference sequence). CDR3 loop: CATAGWLAVNNEQFF. CDR3 nucleotides: TGTGCCACCGCAGGGTGGCTAGCGGTGAACAATGAGCAGTTCTTC.